This TCR beta chain was sequenced in a study of T-cell memory formation after mild COVID-19. Study-level findings and limits: Pre-infection memory harbored some responding clones, suggesting cross-reactive memory joined. Clones that contracted from day 15 to 85 were balanced CD4/CD8, while later expanders leaned CD4+.

Note on this clonotype: Its antigen is not known.

The authors produced TCR alpha and TCR beta cDNA libraries with sample barcodes and UMIs by 5'RACE using constant-segment primers. TCRdb called the 5' RACE reads again in MiXCR, with one record for every CDR3 protein. The sample carries approximately 230,000 distinct CDR3 sequences, roughly 15% recorded once. The ends lost 4 bases at V and 8 bases at J; junction bases unmatched: 11. The CDR3 is made up of 16 amino acids. The genes are TRBV12-3 or TRBV12-4 and TRBJ1-2; 12 positions match TRBD1. The sample comprised PBMCs or a T cell subset sorted from them (not recorded which). This clonotype was obtained from a man aged 18 to 35 who had mild COVID-19 (a few samples of this study predate the infection). Cell type and time point are not known. This CDR3 is CASSYSGTGGSGGYTF. The DNA of the CDR3 is TGTGCCAGCAGTTACTCCGGGACAGGGGGCTCCGGAGGCTACACCTTC.